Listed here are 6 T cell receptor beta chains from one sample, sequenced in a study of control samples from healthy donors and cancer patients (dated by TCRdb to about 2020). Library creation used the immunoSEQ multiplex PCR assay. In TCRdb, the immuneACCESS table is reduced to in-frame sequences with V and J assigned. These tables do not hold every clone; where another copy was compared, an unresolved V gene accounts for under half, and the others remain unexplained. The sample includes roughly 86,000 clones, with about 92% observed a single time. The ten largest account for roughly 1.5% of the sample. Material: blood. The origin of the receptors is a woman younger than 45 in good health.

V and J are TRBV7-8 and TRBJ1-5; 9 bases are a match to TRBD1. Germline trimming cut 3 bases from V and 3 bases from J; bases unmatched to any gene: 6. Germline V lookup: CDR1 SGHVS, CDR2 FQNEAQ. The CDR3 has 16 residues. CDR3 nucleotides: TGTGCCAGCAGCTTGGGACAGGGAGAATCCAATCAGCCCCAGCATTTT. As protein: CASSLGQGESNQPQHF.

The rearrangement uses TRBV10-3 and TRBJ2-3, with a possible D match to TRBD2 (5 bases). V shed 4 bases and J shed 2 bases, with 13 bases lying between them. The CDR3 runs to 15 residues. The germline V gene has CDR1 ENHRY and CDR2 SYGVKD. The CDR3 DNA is TGTGCCATCAGTGGCCAACTAGAACCCACAGATACGCAGTATTTT. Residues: CAISGQLEPTDTQYF.

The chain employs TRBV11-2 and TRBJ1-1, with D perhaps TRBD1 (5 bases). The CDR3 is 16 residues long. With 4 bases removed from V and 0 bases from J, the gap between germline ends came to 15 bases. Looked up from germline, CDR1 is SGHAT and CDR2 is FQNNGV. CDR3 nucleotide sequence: TGTGCCAGCAGCTCAAAGACGGGACGGATGAACACTGAAGCTTTCTTT. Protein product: CASSSKTGRMNTEAFF.

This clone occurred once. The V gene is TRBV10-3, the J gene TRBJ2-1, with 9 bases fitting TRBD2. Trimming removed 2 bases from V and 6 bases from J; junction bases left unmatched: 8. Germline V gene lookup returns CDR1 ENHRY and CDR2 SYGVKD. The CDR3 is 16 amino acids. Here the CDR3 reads CAISEGGSGSSNEQFF. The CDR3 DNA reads TGTGCCATCAGTGAGGGAGGTAGCGGGAGCAGCAATGAGCAGTTCTTC.

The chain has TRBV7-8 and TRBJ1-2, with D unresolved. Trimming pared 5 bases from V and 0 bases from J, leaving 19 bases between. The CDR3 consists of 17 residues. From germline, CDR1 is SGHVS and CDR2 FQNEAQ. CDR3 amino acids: CASSQHIGFRPNYGYTF. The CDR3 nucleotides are TGTGCCAGCAGCCAACACATCGGTTTCCGACCTAACTATGGCTACACCTTC.

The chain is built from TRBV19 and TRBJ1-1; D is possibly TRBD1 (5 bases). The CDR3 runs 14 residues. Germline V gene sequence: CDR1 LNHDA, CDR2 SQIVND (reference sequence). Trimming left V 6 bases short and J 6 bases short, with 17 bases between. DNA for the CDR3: TGTGCCAGTAGCCCGGGACGGCAGGCCCCTGAAGCTTTCTTT. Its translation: CASSPGRQAPEAFF.